Ten or more counts support the clone carrying this T cell receptor (beta chain). Its antigen is not identified. This sample is drawn from a study of CD8 T cells in ankylosing spondylitis. TCRdb passed the 5' RACE reads through MiXCR, listing each CDR3 protein once. The data hold approximately 520,000 distinct CDR3 sequences, with under 5.5% observed a single time. Study-wide results and limits: In ankylosing spondylitis blood, a motif of roughly eight highly homologous TCR beta variants appeared characteristic.

The source material was blood, either unsorted or a sorted T cell fraction (not recorded which). This sequence originates from a male donor with ankylosing spondylitis.

The CDR3 spells CASTEVRGGELFF. The CDR3, as DNA: TGCGCCAGCACCGAGGTTAGAGGCGGGGAGCTGTTTTTT. The chain employs TRBV5-1 and TRBJ2-2; D not certain. CDR1 and CDR2 (germline): SGHRS, YFSETQ. The V gene lost 6 bases and the J gene lost 7 bases, with 13 bases spanning the gap. This CDR3 has 13 amino acids.